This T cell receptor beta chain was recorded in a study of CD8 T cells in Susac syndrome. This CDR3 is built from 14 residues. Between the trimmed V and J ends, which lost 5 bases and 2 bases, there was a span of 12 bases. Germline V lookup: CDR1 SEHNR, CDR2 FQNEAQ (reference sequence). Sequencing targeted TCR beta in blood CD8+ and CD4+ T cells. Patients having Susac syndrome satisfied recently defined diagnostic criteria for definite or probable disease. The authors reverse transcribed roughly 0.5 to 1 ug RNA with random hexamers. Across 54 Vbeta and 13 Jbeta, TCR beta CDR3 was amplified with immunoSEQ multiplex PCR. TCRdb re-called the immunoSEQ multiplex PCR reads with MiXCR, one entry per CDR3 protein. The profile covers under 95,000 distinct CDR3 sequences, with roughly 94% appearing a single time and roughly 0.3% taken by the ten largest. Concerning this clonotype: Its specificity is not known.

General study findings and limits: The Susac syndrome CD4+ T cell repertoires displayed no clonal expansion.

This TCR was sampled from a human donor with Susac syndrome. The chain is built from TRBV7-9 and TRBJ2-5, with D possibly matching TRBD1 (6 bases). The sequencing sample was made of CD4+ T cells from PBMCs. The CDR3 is CASSPNREQETQYF. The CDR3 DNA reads TGTGCCAGCAGCCCAAACAGGGAGCAAGAGACCCAGTACTTC.